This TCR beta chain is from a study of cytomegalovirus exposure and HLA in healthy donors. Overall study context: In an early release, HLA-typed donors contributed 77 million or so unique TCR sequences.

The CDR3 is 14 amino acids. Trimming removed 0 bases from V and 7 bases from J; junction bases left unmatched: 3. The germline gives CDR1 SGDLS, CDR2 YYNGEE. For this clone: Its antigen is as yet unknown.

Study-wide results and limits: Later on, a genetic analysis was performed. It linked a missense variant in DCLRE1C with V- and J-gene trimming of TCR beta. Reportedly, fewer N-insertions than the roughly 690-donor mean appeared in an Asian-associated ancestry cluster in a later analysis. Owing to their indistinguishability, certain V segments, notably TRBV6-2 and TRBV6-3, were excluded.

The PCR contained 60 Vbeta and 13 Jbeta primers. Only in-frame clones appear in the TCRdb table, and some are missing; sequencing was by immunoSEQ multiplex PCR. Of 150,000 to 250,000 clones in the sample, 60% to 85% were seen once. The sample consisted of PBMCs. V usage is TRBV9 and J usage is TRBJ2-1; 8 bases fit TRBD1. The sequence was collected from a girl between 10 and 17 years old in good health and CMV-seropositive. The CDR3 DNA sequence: TGTGCCAGCAGCGTAGGGACAGGGCTTAATGAGCAGTTCTTC. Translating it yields CASSVGTGLNEQFF.